Here is one T cell receptor (beta chain) with its context. Its antigen is as yet unknown. Read sequence stops 3 residues before the CDR3 end, and the germline J gene provides the missing end. The sample belongs to a study of T cells in women clearing cervical HPV infection. Study-wide context: For cases, blood was sampled a median roughly 150 days after lesion detection, interquartile range roughly 90 to 230 days. Findings and limits, study-wide: Richness differences could reflect unmeasured T-cell content per sample. Timing of associations relative to infection is unclear; T-cell subsets were not isolated. CIN3+ cases had significantly higher TCR richness than controls; evenness did not differ.

Profiled with immunoSEQ multiplex PCR; TCRdb holds only in-frame clones, not every one. The sample holds about 20,000 clones. Trimming removed 3 bases at V and 3 bases at J, with 6 bases between. Germline values: CDR1 SGHTA, CDR2 FQGNSA. The CDR3 contains 13 residues. What was sequenced was blood buffy coat. The source is a woman aged 18-70 years with a cervical HPV16 infection that either progressed to CIN3+ or cleared (not recorded which). The chain recombines TRBV7-2 with TRBJ1-3; D is ambiguous. Partial CDR3 DNA: TGTGCCAGCAGCTTGACTCGTGGAAACACC. Translated, it gives CASSLTRGNT. The whole CDR3 sequence reads CASSLTRGNTIYF.